This T cell receptor (beta chain) stems from a study of blood T cell repertoires in COVID-19. Two negative PCRs, clearance, or symptom resolution had been documented for recovered Cohort 3 donors. Germline V lookup: CDR1 LGHNA, CDR2 YNFKEQ. The CDR3 consists of 14 residues. V was cut by 0 bases and J by 0 bases, with 6 bases left in between. Here immunoSEQ multiplex PCR was the method, and the copy in TCRdb shows in-frame clones only, minus some. The sample has roughly 400,000 clones, 80% to 90% seen once; the top ten hold around 1.1%. The chain couples TRBV4-2 to TRBJ2-7; no clear D gene. The receptor's source is a man under 40 who had recovered from COVID-19. The sample comprised PBMCs or T cells enriched from blood (not recorded which). The CDR3 DNA follows: TGTGCCAGCAGCCAAGATACTACCTCCTACGAGCAGTACTTC. Its protein product is CASSQDTTSYEQYF.